The 17 T cell receptor beta chains below all came from one sample that was sequenced in a study of T cells in Graves' hyperthyroidism and ophthalmopathy. The CDR3 regions of TCR beta were amplified from RNA transcripts. Initially, a first-round RT-PCR of the TCR CDR3 employed the HTBI primer set. One entry per CDR3 protein results from TCRdb running MiXCR on the multiplex PCR reads. The data show around 420,000 distinct CDR3 sequences, around a sixth seen once. Material: blood. The receptors were sampled from a woman aged 18 to 35 with Graves' hyperthyroidism.

The genes are TRBV20-1 and TRBJ2-1, with D possibly being TRBD1 or TRBD2 (5 bases each). CDR3 length: 13 residues. The V gene's germline CDR1 is DFQATT and CDR2 SNEGSKA (reference sequence). Trimming took 7 bases from V and 4 from J, leaving 14 bases between them. The CDR3 DNA reads as TGCAGTGTGTACGGGACCAGTTACAATGAGCAGTTCTTC. Its protein product is CSVYGTSYNEQFF.

The chain carries TRBV29-1 and TRBJ2-3; D might be TRBD1 or TRBD2, each matching 5 bases. Germline CDR1 SQVTM, CDR2 ANQGSEA. The CDR3 loop spans 13 amino acids. V lost 6 bases and J 7 bases, leaving 17 bases between the germline ends. This CDR3 reads CSVTGPSFHTQYF. The CDR3 nucleotides are TGCAGCGTGACGGGACCCTCATTTCATACGCAGTATTTT.

This clonotype has only one observation. The junction departs from the called germline gene at one end, perhaps through a read error. This rearrangement joins TRBV12-3 or TRBV12-4 to TRBJ2-3, with D possibly TRBD1 on 5 matching bases. CDR3 length: 15 amino acids. The DNA for the CDR3 is TGTGCCAGCAGTTTCTCAGGTCGGAGCACAGGTACGCAGTATTTT. Protein sequence: CASSFSGRSTGTQYF.

This sequence joins TRBV25-1 and TRBJ2-5; the D is unclear. Germline CDR1 MGHDK, CDR2 SYGVNS. The CDR3 length is 11 residues. The V end was cut by 4 bases, the J end by 6 bases, with 6 bases between. CDR3: CASSAGKTQYF. In nucleotides, the CDR3 is TGTGCCAGCAGTGCTGGGAAGACCCAGTACTTC.

In this sample, this clonotype turned up a few times. The chain carries TRBV10-2 and TRBJ1-6, with D uncertain. Germline lookup yields CDR1 WSHSY and CDR2 SAAADI. The CDR3 covers 16 residues. Trimming left V 7 bases short and J 3 bases short, with 16 bases between. CDR3 amino acids: CASMSSPASYNSPLHF. In DNA form, the CDR3 reads TGCGCCAGCATGTCCAGCCCCGCAAGCTATAATTCACCCCTCCACTTT.

This clonotype was observed a few times. The genes are TRBV19 and TRBJ1-1, with 8 bases that match TRBD1. The CDR3 totals 14 residues. The V gene end was trimmed by 3 bases and the J gene end by 7 bases; junction bases not matched to a gene: 7. In germline, CDR1 is LNHDA, CDR2 SQIVND (reference sequence). CDR3 DNA: TGTGCCAGTAGTATTTGGGACAGGACAAGTGAAGCTTTCTTT. Amino acids: CASSIWDRTSEAFF.

This clonotype turned up a few times. The chain combines TRBV6-6 with TRBJ2-7; D is perhaps TRBD2 (5 bases). V lost 2 bases, J lost 2 bases, and 7 bases lay in between. CDR3 size: 13 residues. Germline loops: CDR1 MNHNY, CDR2 SVGAGI (reference sequence). CDR3 nucleotide sequence: TGTGCCAGCAGTTACAAGCGGACCTACGAGCAGTACTTC. This encodes CASSYKRTYEQYF.

This clonotype was seen many times. The genes are TRBV20-1 and TRBJ1-1; 8 bases match TRBD1. The CDR3 totals 12 residues. Germline V gives CDR1 DFQATT, CDR2 SNEGSKA (reference sequence). Trimming at V came to 5 bases and at J to 6 bases, leaving 5 bases not matched to a gene. The CDR3 DNA is TGCAGTGCTTCAGACAGGGGATCTGAAGCTTTCTTT. Encoded protein: CSASDRGSEAFF.

This clonotype has just a few counts. The V gene is TRBV6-1, the J gene TRBJ1-2; 9 positions agree with TRBD1. The CDR3 sequence is 13 residues long. Germline-derived CDR1 and CDR2 are MNHNS and SASEGT. The junction had 4 bases not matched to a gene; V was cut back by 8 bases and J by 3 bases. The CDR3: CASRDRAYYGYTF. The DNA of the CDR3 is TGTGCCAGCCGGGACAGGGCCTACTATGGCTACACCTTC.

A few counts support this clonotype. V gene TRBV5-5 combines with J gene TRBJ1-2, with TRBD1 matching 8 bases. From germline, CDR1 is SGHKS and CDR2 YYEKEE (reference sequence). The CDR3 length is 13 residues. V lost 5 bases, J lost 8 bases, and 8 bases stayed unmatched. CDR3 in amino acids: CASSSQGAVGYTF. CDR3 nucleotide sequence: TGTGCCAGCAGTTCTCAGGGGGCGGTCGGCTACACCTTC.

This clonotype was seen at least ten times. The J gene is TRBJ1-1, the V gene TRBV6-1; D is unclear. The V end lost 5 bases, the J end lost 5 bases, and 15 bases lay between the germline ends. The CDR3 runs 14 residues. Germline loops: CDR1 MNHNS, CDR2 SASEGT. The CDR3 loop is CASSSAYRATEAFF. The CDR3 DNA follows: TGTGCCAGCAGTTCGGCCTACCGGGCGACTGAAGCTTTCTTT.

This clonotype was recorded a few times. The genes are TRBV6-1 and TRBJ2-7; a possible D gene is TRBD1 (7 bases). Trimming pared 4 bases from V and 9 bases from J, leaving 10 bases between. Looked up from germline, CDR1 is MNHNS and CDR2 is SASEGT. This CDR3 is 11 amino acids long. Written as DNA, the CDR3 is TGTGCCAGCAGTGGACAGGGAGGGCAGTACTTC. Amino acids: CASSGQGGQYF.

This clonotype was detected ten times or more. The genes are TRBV12-3 or TRBV12-4 and TRBJ2-1; D ambiguous. This CDR3 spans 14 amino acids. V shed 11 bases and J shed 4 bases, with 18 bases lying between them. In DNA form, the CDR3 reads TGTGCCTGCCAGTGGGCAGATCTTTACAATGAGCAGTTCTTC. It encodes CACQWADLYNEQFF.

This clonotype has a count of ten or more. V usage is TRBV28 and J usage is TRBJ2-1; D is possibly TRBD1 or TRBD2 (7 bases each). CDR1 and CDR2 from the germline V gene are MDHEN and SYDVKM. The CDR3 spans 16 residues. Trimming left V 8 bases short and J 8 bases short, with 25 bases between. CDR3 sequence reads: CASGQVIYRGGDEQFF. In nucleotides, the CDR3 is TGTGCCAGCGGTCAAGTTATCTACAGGGGAGGGGATGAGCAGTTCTTC.

This clonotype has at least ten counts. V is TRBV7-9 and J is TRBJ2-7; a possible D gene is TRBD1 (6 bases). Germline V gene data show CDR1 as SEHNR and CDR2 as FQNEAQ (reference sequence). CDR3 length: 16 residues. Between the trimmed V and J ends, which lost 0 bases and 2 bases, there was a span of 14 bases. CDR3 DNA sequence: TGTGCCAGCAGCTTAGCTGGGACACGTAGCCCCTACGAGCAGTACTTC. It codes for CASSLAGTRSPYEQYF.

V usage is TRBV7-3 and J usage is TRBJ2-3, with D possibly matching TRBD2 (6 bases). CDR1 is SGHTA, CDR2 FQGTGA, per germline. V shed 3 bases and J shed 1 base, with 14 bases lying between them. The CDR3 is made up of 16 amino acids. The CDR3 region has the DNA TGTGCCAGCAGCTTTCTTGGGGCTAGCGGCACAGATACGCAGTATTTT. Translating gives CASSFLGASGTDTQYF.

This chain uses TRBV12-3 or TRBV12-4 with TRBJ2-7, with D perhaps matching TRBD1 or TRBD2 (6 bases each). Between the trimmed V and J ends, which lost 3 bases and 5 bases, there was a span of 11 bases. The CDR3 length is 13 residues. For the CDR3, the DNA is TGTGCCAGCAGTTTGTGGGGGGCGAACGAGCAGTACTTC. Translation: CASSLWGANEQYF.